This entry features one T cell receptor (beta chain) sequence. The entry originates in a study of CD8 T cells in Susac syndrome. CDR1 is SGHTA and CDR2 is FQGNSA in the germline V gene. V was clipped by 1 base and J by 3 bases, with 10 bases between them. The length of the CDR3 is 14 residues. RNA totalling about 0.45 to 1 ug underwent reverse transcription with random hexamers. TCRdb analysed the immunoSEQ multiplex PCR reads with MiXCR anew, one entry per CDR3 protein. The sample has fewer than 350,000 distinct CDR3 sequences; about 91% are singletons. This clonotype originated in a human donor with multiple sclerosis. The material sequenced was CD4+ T cells from PBMCs. The genes are TRBV7-2 and TRBJ2-7; TRBD1 might be the D (6 bases). For the CDR3, the DNA is TGTGCCAGCAGCTTAGGGACAGCCAACTACGAGCAGTACTTC. Translation gives CASSLGTANYEQYF.